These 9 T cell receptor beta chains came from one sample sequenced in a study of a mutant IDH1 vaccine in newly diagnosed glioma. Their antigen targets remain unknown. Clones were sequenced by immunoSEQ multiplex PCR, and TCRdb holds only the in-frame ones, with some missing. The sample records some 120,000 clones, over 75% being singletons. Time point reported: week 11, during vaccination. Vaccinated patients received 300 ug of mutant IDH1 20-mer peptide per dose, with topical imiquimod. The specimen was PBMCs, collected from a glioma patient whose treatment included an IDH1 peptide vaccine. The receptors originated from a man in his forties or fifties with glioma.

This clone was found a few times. In DNA, the CDR3 is TGTGCCAGCAGTCCGCATGACAGGGTAGCTTTCTTT. Amino acids: CASSPHDRVAFF. The genes are TRBV27 and TRBJ1-1, with 7 bases aligning to TRBD1. The V segment lost 5 bases and the J segment 10 bases; nucleotides outside the gene matches: 7. The CDR3 has 12 residues. Germline V gene data show CDR1 as MNHEY and CDR2 as SMNVEV (reference sequence).

CDR3 nucleotides: TGTGCCAGCACCCCGGACTCACGTCGGACCGGGGAGCTGTTTTTT. Residues: CASTPDSRRTGELFF. This rearrangement joins TRBV6-5 to TRBJ2-2; D perhaps matches TRBD2 (5 bases). The CDR3 is 15 amino acids. Trimming removed 7 bases from V and 5 bases from J, with 17 bases in between. The germline CDR1 and CDR2 sequences are MNHEY and SVGAGI.

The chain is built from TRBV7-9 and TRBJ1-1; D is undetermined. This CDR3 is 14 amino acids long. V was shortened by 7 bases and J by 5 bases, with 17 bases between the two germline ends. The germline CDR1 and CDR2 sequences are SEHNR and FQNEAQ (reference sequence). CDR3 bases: TGTGCCAGCACCCATATCTTTGGGTGGACTGAAGCTTTCTTT. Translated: CASTHIFGWTEAFF.

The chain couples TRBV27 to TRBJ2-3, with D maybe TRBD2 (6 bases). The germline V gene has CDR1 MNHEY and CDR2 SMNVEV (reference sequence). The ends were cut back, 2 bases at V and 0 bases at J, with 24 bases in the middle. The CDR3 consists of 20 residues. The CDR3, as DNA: TGTGCCAGCAGTTTAATGCCGCATCAGGCATCCGGGACTAGCACAGATACGCAGTATTTT. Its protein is CASSLMPHQASGTSTDTQYF.

The CDR3 nucleotides read TGCGCCAGCAGCTTGGTCCAACAGGGCTACGAGCAGTACTTC. This gives the protein CASSLVQQGYEQYF. The V gene is TRBV5-1, the J gene TRBJ2-7, with D tentatively TRBD1 (6 bases). The CDR3 is 14 residues long. CDR1 and CDR2 (germline): SGHRS, YFSETQ. V was clipped by 0 bases and J by 3 bases, with 10 bases between them. The full variable domain, its missing parts supplied by reference TRBV5-1 and TRBJ2-7, is KAGVTQTPRYLIKTRGQQVTLSCSPISGHRSVSWYQQTPGQGLQFLFEYFSETQRNKGNFPGRFSGRQFSNSRSEMNVSTLELGDSALYLCASSLVQQGYEQYFGPGTRLTVT.

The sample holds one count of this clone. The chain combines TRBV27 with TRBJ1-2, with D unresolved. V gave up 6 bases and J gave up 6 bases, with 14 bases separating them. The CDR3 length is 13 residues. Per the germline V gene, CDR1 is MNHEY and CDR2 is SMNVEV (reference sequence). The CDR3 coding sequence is TGTGCCAGCAGCAGCCAAGGGCTAGATGGCTACACCTTC. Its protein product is CASSSQGLDGYTF.

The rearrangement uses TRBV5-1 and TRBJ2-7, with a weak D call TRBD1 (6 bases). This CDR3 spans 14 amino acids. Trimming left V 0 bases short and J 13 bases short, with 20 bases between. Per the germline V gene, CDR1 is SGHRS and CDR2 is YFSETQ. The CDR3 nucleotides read TGCGCCAGCAGCTTGGGGCAGGAGGCCGTAGGGACATACTTC. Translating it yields CASSLGQEAVGTYF.

CDR3 loop: CASSFLKTPTDTQYF. Written as DNA, the CDR3 is TGTGCCAGCAGCTTCTTAAAGACACCTACAGATACGCAGTATTTT. V usage is TRBV7-6 and J usage is TRBJ2-3; D is unresolved. CDR3 length: 15 amino acids. Per germline, CDR1 SGHVS and CDR2 FNYEAQ. Trimming removed 3 bases from V and 3 bases from J, with 13 bases in between.

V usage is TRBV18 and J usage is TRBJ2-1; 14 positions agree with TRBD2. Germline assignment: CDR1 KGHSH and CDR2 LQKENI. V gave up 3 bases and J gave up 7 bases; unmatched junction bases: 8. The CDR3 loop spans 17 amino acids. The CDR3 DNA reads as TGTGCCAGCTCACCGAATACCGGGACTAGCGGGAGAAATGAGCAGTTCTTC. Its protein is CASSPNTGTSGRNEQFF.